This T cell receptor (beta chain) came from a study of shared clonotypes between healthy human individuals. Notes on this clone: What it binds is unknown.

Naive CD8 isolation took CD45RO-negative cells positively selected for CCR7 and excluded terminally differentiated effector memory CD45RA+ cells. Study outcomes and limitations: Unshared clonotypes carried lower generation probabilities than those common to all four donors. Naive CD4 clonotype sharing across a few donors was 5% to 6%. Investigators collected only blood, and repertoires in tissues likely differ.

The authors split each subset's genomic DNA evenly across several immunoSEQ plates. Method: immunoSEQ multiplex PCR; TCRdb's copy keeps in-frame clones and lacks some. The data contain 800,000 to 950,000 clones, 96% of them seen just once; the ten biggest clones take up about 0.25%. The CDR3 length is 14 residues. V lost 3 bases to trimming and J lost 1 base, with 9 bases between them. Germline V gene lookup returns CDR1 SGHTA and CDR2 FQGNSA. The sample comprised naive CD8+ T cells sorted from blood. The chain links TRBV7-2 to TRBJ1-1; D unresolved. The receptor was isolated from a man younger than 40 in good health. CDR3 sequence reads: CASSFRTANTEAFF. The DNA for the CDR3 is TGTGCCAGCAGCTTCCGGACGGCGAACACTGAAGCTTTCTTT.